This T cell receptor (beta chain) is drawn from a study of T cells after yellow fever vaccination. V gave up 5 bases and J gave up 1 base; unmatched junction bases: 15. The CDR3 has 18 residues. CDR1 is SGHRS and CDR2 is YFSETQ in the germline V gene. Generation of TCR cDNA used 5'RACE template switching (which added a universal primer site and UMIs). TCRdb redid the calling of the 5' RACE reads with MiXCR, one entry per CDR3 protein. The sample has hundreds of thousands of distinct CDR3 sequences, 21% seen once. This clonotype came up once. V and J are TRBV5-1 and TRBJ1-1; TRBD1 matches at 9 bases. The sequence was obtained from a man younger than 30 who received the YFV17D yellow fever vaccine. Sequencing used PBMCs, obtained around 3 weeks after the first yellow fever vaccination. The CDR3 is CASRTEIRTGAGNTEAFF. CDR3 in DNA: TGCGCCAGCAGAACAGAAATTAGGACAGGGGCAGGGAACACTGAAGCTTTCTTT.